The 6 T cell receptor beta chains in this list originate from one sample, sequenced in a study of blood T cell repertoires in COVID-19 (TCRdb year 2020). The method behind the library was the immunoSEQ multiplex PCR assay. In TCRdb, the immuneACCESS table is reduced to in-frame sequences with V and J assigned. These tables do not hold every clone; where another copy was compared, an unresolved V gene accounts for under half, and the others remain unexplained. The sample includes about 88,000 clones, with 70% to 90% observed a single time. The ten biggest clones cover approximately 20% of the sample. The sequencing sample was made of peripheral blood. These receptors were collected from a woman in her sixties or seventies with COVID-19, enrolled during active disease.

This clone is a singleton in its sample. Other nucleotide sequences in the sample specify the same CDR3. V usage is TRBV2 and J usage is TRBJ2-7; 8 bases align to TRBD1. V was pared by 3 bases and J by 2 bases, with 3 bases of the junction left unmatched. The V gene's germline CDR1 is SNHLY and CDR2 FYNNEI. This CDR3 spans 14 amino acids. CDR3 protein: CASSDPRGPYEQYF. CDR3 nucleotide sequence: TGTGCCAGCAGTGACCCCAGGGGGCCCTACGAGCAGTACTTC.

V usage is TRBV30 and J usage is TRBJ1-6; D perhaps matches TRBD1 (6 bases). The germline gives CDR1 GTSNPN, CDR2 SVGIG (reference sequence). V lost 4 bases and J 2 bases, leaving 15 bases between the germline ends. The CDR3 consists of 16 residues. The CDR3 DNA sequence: TGTGCCTGGACTCGTCAGGGGTTAGCCTATAATTCACCCCTCCACTTT. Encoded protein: CAWTRQGLAYNSPLHF.

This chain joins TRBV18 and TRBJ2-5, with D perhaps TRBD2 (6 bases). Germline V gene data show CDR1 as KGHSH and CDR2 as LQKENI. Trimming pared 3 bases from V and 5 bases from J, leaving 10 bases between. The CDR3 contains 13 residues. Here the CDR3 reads CASSPGGRETQYF. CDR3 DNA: TGTGCCAGCTCACCGGGGGGACGGGAGACCCAGTACTTC.

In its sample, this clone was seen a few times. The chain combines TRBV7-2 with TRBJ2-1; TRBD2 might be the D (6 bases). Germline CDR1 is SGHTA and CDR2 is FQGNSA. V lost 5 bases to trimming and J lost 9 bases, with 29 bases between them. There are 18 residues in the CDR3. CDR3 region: CASSPSRRSGLKNREQFF. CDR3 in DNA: TGTGCCAGCAGCCCCTCGAGGAGGAGCGGGCTCAAGAACCGTGAGCAGTTCTTC.

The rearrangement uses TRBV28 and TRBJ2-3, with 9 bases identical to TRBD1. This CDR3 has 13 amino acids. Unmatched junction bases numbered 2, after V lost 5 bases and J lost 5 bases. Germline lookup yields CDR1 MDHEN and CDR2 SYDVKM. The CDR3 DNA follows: TGTGCCAGCAGTGGGACAGGGCGAGATACGCAGTATTTT. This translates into CASSGTGRDTQYF.

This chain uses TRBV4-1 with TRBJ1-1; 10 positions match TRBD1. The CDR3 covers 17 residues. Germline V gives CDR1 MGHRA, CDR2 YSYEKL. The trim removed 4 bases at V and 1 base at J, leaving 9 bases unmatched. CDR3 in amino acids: CASSRLGTGAQNTEAFF. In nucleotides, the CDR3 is TGCGCCAGCAGCCGATTGGGGACAGGGGCCCAGAACACTGAAGCTTTCTTT.